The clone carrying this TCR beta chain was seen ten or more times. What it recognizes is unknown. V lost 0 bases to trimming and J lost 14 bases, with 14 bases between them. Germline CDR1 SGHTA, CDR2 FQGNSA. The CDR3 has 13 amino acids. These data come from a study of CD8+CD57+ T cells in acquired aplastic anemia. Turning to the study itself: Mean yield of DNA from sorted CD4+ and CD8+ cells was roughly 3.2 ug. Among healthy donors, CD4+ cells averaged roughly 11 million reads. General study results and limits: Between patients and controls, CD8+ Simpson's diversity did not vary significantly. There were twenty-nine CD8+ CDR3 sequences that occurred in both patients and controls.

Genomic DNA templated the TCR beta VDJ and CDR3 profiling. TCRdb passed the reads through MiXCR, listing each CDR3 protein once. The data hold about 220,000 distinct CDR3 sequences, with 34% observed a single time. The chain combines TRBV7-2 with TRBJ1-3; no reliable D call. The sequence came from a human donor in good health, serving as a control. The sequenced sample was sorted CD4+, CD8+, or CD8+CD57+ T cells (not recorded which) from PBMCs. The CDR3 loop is CASSLASVYPLYF. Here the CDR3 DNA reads TGTGCCAGCAGCTTAGCGTCGGTTTATCCCCTATATTTT.